Given below is one T cell receptor beta chain in context. These data originate in a study of blood T cell repertoires in COVID-19. Study overall: Samples representing acute and convalescent COVID-19 were sourced from the United States, Italy and Spain.

Original data processing: Amplification with reference gene primers provided the estimates of nucleated cell counts. The table came from immunoSEQ multiplex PCR; TCRdb's copy has only in-frame clones and leaves some out. V and J calls and clone size are as listed in that table; D and trimming were resolved from the DNA. Of 130,000 or so clones in the sample, 80% to 85% were seen once. Enrolled through a virtual design, the participants were between roughly 18 and 89 years of age and came from about two dozen US areas. Resolution of symptoms, clearance, or two negative PCRs was present in recovered Cohort 3 donors. The CDR3 is 14 amino acids. J gave up 8 bases and V 3 bases, and 8 bases lay outside the gene matches. Germline V gene sequence: CDR1 MDHEN, CDR2 SYDVKM.

The chain recombines TRBV28 with TRBJ1-2; the match to TRBD1 covers 8 bases. The clonotype comes from a woman aged 25 to 45 who had recovered from COVID-19. Sequenced input: PBMCs or T cells enriched from blood (not recorded which). CDR3 amino acids: CASSFNRGVIGYTF. DNA for the CDR3: TGTGCCAGCAGTTTTAACAGGGGGGTTATAGGCTACACCTTC.